These 7 T cell receptor beta chains were all obtained from the same sample, sequenced in a study of human T cells and chemical hapten exposure. Single cDNA molecules in the library carried unique molecular identifiers attached during preparation. TCRdb reanalysed the reads using MiXCR and keeps one entry per CDR3 protein. Of 95,000 to 150,000 distinct CDR3 sequences listed, around 8.5% are singletons. Total RNA was isolated from unfractionated whole blood. Sequencing was done on a sample of whole blood. These receptor sequences come from a human donor in good health. Some clones in this sample may be carry-over from other donors' samples.

The CDR3 reads CASSIGRFPGQGARRTEAFF. The DNA for the CDR3 is TGTGCCAGTAGTATAGGACGTTTTCCGGGACAGGGGGCGCGTCGCACTGAAGCTTTCTTT. The V call is TRBV19, the J call TRBJ1-1, with TRBD1 identical over 12 bases. Germline V CDR1 and CDR2: LNHDA, SQIVND (reference sequence). V trimming: 1 base; J trimming: 4 bases; junction bases outside the gene matches: 16. This CDR3 spans 20 amino acids.

This clonotype came up a few times. V is TRBV18 and J is TRBJ2-1, with unresolved D. The length of the CDR3 is 14 residues. CDR1 is KGHSH and CDR2 is LQKENI in the germline V gene. V lost 2 bases and J lost 2, with 7 bases in between. The CDR3 DNA is TGTGCCAGCTCACCAGTCTTACCCTACAATGAGCAGTTCTTC. As protein: CASSPVLPYNEQFF.

This clonotype was observed at least ten times. This chain uses TRBV7-2 with TRBJ2-1, with 8 bases fitting TRBD1. V was pared by 7 bases and J by 1 base, with 3 bases of the junction left unmatched. Germline CDR1 SGHTA, CDR2 FQGNSA. The CDR3 has 14 amino acids. The DNA for the CDR3 is TGTGCCAGCATCGACAGGGGTTCCTACAATGAGCAGTTCTTC. Its protein is CASIDRGSYNEQFF.

This clonotype was recorded many times. This chain joins TRBV19 and TRBJ1-1; D is perhaps TRBD1 (5 bases). Trimming left V 2 bases short and J 4 bases short, with 20 bases between. The CDR3 extends over 17 amino acids. The germline V gene has CDR1 LNHDA and CDR2 SQIVND (reference sequence). The CDR3 loop reads CASSILRGAAQGTEAFF. The CDR3 DNA follows: TGTGCCAGTAGTATACTTCGAGGGGCAGCACAAGGCACTGAAGCTTTCTTT.

This clonotype was counted ten times or more. The chain is built from TRBV2 and TRBJ2-7; no reliable D call. V was pared by 7 bases and J by 3 bases, with 13 bases between. CDR1 SNHLY and CDR2 FYNNEI come from the germline V gene. There are 13 residues in the CDR3. CDR3 protein: CASKWQENYEQYF. CDR3 bases: TGTGCCAGCAAGTGGCAGGAAAACTACGAGCAGTACTTC.

The chain joins TRBV20-1 to TRBJ1-4; D is uncertain. CDR1 DFQATT and CDR2 SNEGSKA come from the germline V gene (reference sequence). V dropped 5 bases and J dropped 0 bases, with 10 bases sitting between them. The CDR3 is 14 amino acids. CDR3 region: CSAAILTTNEKLFF. The CDR3 DNA reads as TGCAGTGCTGCGATTCTTACAACTAATGAAAAACTGTTTTTT.

This clonotype came up a few times. CDR3 DNA: TGTGCCAGCAGTTCAGACACCCCGAACACTGAAGCTTTCTTT. It translates to CASSSDTPNTEAFF. This chain joins TRBV6-5 and TRBJ1-1, with no clear D. Germline V gene data show CDR1 as MNHEY and CDR2 as SVGAGI. The CDR3 is 14 residues long. The V and J ends lost 4 bases and 1 base respectively, with 10 bases between them.